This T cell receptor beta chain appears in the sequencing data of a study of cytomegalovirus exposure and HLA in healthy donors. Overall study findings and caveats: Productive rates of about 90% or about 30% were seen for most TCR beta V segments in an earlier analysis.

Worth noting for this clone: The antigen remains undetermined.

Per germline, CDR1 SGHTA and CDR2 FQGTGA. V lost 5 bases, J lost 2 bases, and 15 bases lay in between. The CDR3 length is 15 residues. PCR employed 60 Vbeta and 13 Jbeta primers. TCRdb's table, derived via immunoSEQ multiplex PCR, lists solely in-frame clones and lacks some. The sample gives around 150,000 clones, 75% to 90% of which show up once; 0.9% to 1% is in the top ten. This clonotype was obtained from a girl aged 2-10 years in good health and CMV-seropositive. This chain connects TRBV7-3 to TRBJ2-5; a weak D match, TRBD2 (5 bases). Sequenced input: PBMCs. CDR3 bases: TGTGCCAGCAGCCCAGGACTGGCGAGACAAGAGACCCAGTACTTC. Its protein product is CASSPGLARQETQYF.